This T cell receptor beta chain was observed in a study of control samples from healthy donors and cancer patients. Produced via immunoSEQ multiplex PCR; TCRdb's table is partial and in-frame only. This table has about 160,000 clones, approximately 90% appearing once. The V segment lost 2 bases and the J segment 5 bases; nucleotides outside the gene matches: 2. The CDR3 totals 14 residues. CDR1 and CDR2 (germline): SGHNT, YYREEE (reference sequence). V gene TRBV5-4 combines with J gene TRBJ1-4; the match to TRBD1 covers 8 bases. This receptor was identified in a woman under 40 in good health. Sequencing input: blood. CDR3 residues: CASSFRTGNEKLFF. The CDR3 DNA reads TGTGCCAGCAGCTTTAGGACAGGGAATGAAAAACTGTTTTTT.